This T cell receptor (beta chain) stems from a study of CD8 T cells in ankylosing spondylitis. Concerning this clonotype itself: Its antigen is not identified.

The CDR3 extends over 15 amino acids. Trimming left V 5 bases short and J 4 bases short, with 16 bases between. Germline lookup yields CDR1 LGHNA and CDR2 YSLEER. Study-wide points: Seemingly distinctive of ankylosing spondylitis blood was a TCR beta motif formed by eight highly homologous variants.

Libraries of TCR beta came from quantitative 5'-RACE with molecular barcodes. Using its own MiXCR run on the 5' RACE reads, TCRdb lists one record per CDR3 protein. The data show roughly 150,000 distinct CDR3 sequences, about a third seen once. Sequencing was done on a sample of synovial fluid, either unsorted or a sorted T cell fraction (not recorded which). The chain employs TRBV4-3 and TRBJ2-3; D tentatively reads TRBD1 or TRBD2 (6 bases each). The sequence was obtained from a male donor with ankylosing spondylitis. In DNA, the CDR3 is TGCGCCAGCAGCGAGACTCCTAGGGGGGCAGATACGCAGTATTTT. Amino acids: CASSETPRGADTQYF.